This T cell receptor (beta chain) was captured in a study of blood T cell repertoires in COVID-19. Study-level information: Material from acute and convalescent COVID-19 was sourced from the United States, Italy and Spain. Sample material is recorded as cDNA or gDNA derived from T cells, B-cell-depleted T cells, or PBMCs.

There are 15 residues in the CDR3. CDR1 is LNHDA and CDR2 is SQIVND in the germline V gene (reference sequence). The ends were cut back, 1 base at V and 4 bases at J, with 13 bases in the middle. Some clones are missing from TCRdb's copy, which holds only in-frame ones; the method was immunoSEQ multiplex PCR. The sample records 200,000 to 250,000 clones, around 88% being singletons. The J gene is TRBJ1-1, the V gene TRBV19, with D unclear. Material for sequencing was peripheral blood. This TCR was recovered from a woman aged 30 to 39 with COVID-19, enrolled during active disease. In DNA form, the CDR3 reads TGTGCCAGTAGTATAGGGTGGGGAGCGGGCACTGAAGCTTTCTTT. Translating gives CASSIGWGAGTEAFF.